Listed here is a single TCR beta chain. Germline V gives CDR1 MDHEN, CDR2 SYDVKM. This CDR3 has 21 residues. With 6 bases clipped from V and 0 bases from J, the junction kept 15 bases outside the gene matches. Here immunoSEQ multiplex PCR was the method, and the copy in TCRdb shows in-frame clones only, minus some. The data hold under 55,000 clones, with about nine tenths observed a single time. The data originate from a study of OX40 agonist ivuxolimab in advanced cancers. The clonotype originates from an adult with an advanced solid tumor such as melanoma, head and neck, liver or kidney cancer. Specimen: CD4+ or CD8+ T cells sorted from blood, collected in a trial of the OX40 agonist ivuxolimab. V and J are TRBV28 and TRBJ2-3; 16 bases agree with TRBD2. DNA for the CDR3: TGTGCCAGCAGCCTCCCCCTGGCGGGACTAGCGGGGGGGGCTAGCACAGATACGCAGTATTTT. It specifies CASSLPLAGLAGGASTDTQYF.